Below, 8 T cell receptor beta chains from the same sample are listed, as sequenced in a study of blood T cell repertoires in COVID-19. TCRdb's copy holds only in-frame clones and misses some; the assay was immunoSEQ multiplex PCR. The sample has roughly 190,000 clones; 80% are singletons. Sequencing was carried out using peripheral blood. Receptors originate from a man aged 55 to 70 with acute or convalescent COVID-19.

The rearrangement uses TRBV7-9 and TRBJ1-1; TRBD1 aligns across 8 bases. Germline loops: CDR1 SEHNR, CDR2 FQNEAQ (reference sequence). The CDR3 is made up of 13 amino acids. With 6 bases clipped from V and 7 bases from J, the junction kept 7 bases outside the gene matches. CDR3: CASSLQGVNEAFF. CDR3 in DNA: TGTGCCAGCAGTTTACAGGGGGTAAATGAAGCTTTCTTT.

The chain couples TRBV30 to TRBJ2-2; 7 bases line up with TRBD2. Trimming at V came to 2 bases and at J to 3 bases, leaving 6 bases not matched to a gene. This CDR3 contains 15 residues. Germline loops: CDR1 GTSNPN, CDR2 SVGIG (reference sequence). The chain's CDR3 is CAWSLGLADTGELFF. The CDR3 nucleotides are TGTGCCTGGAGTCTCGGGCTAGCGGACACCGGGGAGCTGTTTTTT.

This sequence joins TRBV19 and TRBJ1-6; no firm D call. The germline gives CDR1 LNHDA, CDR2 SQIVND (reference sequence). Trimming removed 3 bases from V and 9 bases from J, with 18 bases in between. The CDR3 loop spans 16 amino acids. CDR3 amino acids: CASSIVFPSGGSPLHF. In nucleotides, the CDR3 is TGTGCCAGTAGTATTGTCTTCCCCTCGGGAGGTTCACCCCTCCACTTT.

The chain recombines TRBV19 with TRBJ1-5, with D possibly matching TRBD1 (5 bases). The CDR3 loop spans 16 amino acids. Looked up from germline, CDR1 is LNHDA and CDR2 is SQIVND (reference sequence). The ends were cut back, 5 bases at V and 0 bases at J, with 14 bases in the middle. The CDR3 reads CASSFSPGRSNQPQHF. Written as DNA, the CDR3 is TGTGCCAGTAGTTTCTCCCCAGGGCGTAGCAATCAGCCCCAGCATTTT.

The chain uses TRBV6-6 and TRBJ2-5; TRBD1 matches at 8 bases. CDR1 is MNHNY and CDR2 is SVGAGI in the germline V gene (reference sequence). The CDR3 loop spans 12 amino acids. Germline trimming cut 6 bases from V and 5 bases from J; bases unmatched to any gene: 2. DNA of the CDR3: TGTGCCAGCAGGGACAGGGCGGAGACCCAGTACTTC. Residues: CASRDRAETQYF.

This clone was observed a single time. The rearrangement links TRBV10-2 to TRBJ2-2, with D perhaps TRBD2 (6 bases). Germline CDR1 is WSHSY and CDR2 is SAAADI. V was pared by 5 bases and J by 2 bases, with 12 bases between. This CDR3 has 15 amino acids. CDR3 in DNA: TGCGCCAGCAGTCTGCGGGGTATCAACACCGGGGAGCTGTTTTTT. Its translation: CASSLRGINTGELFF.

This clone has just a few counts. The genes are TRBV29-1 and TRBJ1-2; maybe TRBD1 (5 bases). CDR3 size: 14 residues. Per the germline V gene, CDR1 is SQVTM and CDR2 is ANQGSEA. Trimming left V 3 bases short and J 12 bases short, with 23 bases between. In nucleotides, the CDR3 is TGCAGCGTTGACGGCACCCGGACAACTTCTGCGGACACCTTC. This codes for CSVDGTRTTSADTF.

The CDR3 DNA reads TGTGCCACCAGTGACCTCAGACTGGGGGGGAATTCACCCCTCCACTTT. It is translated as CATSDLRLGGNSPLHF. V is TRBV24-1 and J is TRBJ1-6; D might be TRBD1 (5 bases). This CDR3 region has 16 residues. Germline values: CDR1 KGHDR, CDR2 SFDVKD. The V and J ends lost 4 bases and 7 bases respectively, with 16 bases between them.